A selection of T cell receptor beta chains follows, all from one sample in a study of beta chain features in type 1 diabetes. Measured with immunoSEQ multiplex PCR; TCRdb has only the in-frame clones, and not every one. The data hold 350,000 to 450,000 clones, with roughly 16% observed a single time. The sample comprised naive CD4+ T cells from blood. These receptors were obtained from a woman under 30 in good health. The CDR3 runs from the conserved cysteine through the conserved F or W. D genes are given only for firm matches. Clone size, where shown, is once, few, many, or a class for clones that have expanded.

J gene: TRBJ2-7
D gene: TRBD1
V gene: TRBV18
clone size: .
CDR3 DNA: TGTGCCAGCTCACCTCTTGGACAGGGGGCTAATGCCTACGAGCAGTACTTC
CDR3 protein: CASSPLGQGANAYEQYF

J gene: TRBJ2-7
D gene: .
V gene: TRBV7-9
clone size: few
CDR3 DNA: TGTGCCAGCGGGCGACTCGGGGCCTACGAGCAGTACTTC
CDR3 protein: CASGRLGAYEQYF

J gene: TRBJ1-1
D gene: .
V gene: TRBV23-1
clone size: .
CDR3 DNA: TGCGCCAGCAGTCAAGAGAGGGGGAAGGCCATGAACACTGAAGCTTTCTTT
CDR3 protein: CASSQERGKAMNTEAFF

J gene: TRBJ2-1
D gene: .
V gene: TRBV5-1
clone size: .
CDR3 DNA: TGCGCCAGCAGCAAGGACAGTAACAATGAGCAGTTCTTC
CDR3 protein: CASSKDSNNEQFF

J gene: TRBJ2-1
D gene: .
V gene: TRBV5-1
clone size: .
CDR3 DNA: TGCGCCAGCAGCTCCGGGACTCCGTACAATGAGCAGTTCTTC
CDR3 protein: CASSSGTPYNEQFF

J gene: TRBJ2-7
D gene: .
V gene: TRBV29-1
clone size: few
CDR3 DNA: TGCAGCGTTGGGCTAGGGACAAGACGCGAGCAGTACTTC
CDR3 protein: CSVGLGTRREQYF

J gene: TRBJ2-1
D gene: .
V gene: TRBV9
clone size: few
CDR3 DNA: TGTGCCAGCACCTGGGGGCCCGACAGCTCCTACAATGAGCAGTTCTTC
CDR3 protein: CASTWGPDSSYNEQFF

J gene: TRBJ1-4
D gene: TRBD1
V gene: TRBV6-5
clone size: .
CDR3 DNA: TGTGCCAGCAGCAAGGACAGGGGTTGGGAAAAACTGTTTTTT
CDR3 protein: CASSKDRGWEKLFF

J gene: TRBJ1-1
D gene: .
V gene: TRBV2
clone size: .
CDR3 DNA: TGTGCCAGCACCAGGGCCAGGAACACTGAAGCTTTCTTT
CDR3 protein: CASTRARNTEAFF

J gene: TRBJ2-7
D gene: TRBD2
V gene: TRBV5-4
clone size: few
CDR3 DNA: TGTGCCAGCAGCCCGCGGACTAGCGGGAACTACGAGCAGTACTTC
CDR3 protein: CASSPRTSGNYEQYF

J gene: TRBJ2-1
D gene: .
V gene: TRBV30
clone size: few
CDR3 DNA: TGTGCCTGGAGTGTACTTGGGAGGTCGATCGAGCAGTTCTTC
CDR3 protein: CAWSVLGRSIEQFF

J gene: TRBJ2-1
D gene: TRBD2
V gene: TRBV27
clone size: .
CDR3 DNA: TGTGCCAGCAGTGCGACTAGCGGGACCCTTAGGAATGAGCAGTTCTTC
CDR3 protein: CASSATSGTLRNEQFF

J gene: TRBJ2-1
D gene: TRBD2
V gene: TRBV13
clone size: .
CDR3 DNA: TGTGCCAGCAGCTTAAGGGGACTAGCGGGAGATGAGCAGTTCTTC
CDR3 protein: CASSLRGLAGDEQFF

J gene: TRBJ1-1
D gene: TRBD1
V gene: TRBV6-5
clone size: .
CDR3 DNA: TGTGCCAGCAGTTCTCCCCCGGGACAGATACGTGAAGCTTTCTTT
CDR3 protein: CASSSPPGQIREAFF

J gene: TRBJ2-3
D gene: TRBD2
V gene: TRBV7-9
clone size: .
CDR3 DNA: TGTGCCAGCGGACTAGCAGCTATCACAGATACGCAGTATTTT
CDR3 protein: CASGLAAITDTQYF

J gene: TRBJ2-2
D gene: .
V gene: TRBV7-7
clone size: few
CDR3 DNA: TGTGCTAGCAGCTTTCAGACAGCGAACACCGGGGAGCTGTTTTTT
CDR3 protein: CASSFQTANTGELFF

J gene: TRBJ1-5
D gene: TRBD1
V gene: TRBV29-1
clone size: few
CDR3 DNA: TGCAGCGTCGCCTTGGGACAGGCGACTCATAGCAATCAGCCCCAGCATTTT
CDR3 protein: CSVALGQATHSNQPQHF

J gene: TRBJ2-7
D gene: TRBD1
V gene: TRBV28
clone size: few
CDR3 DNA: TGTGCCAGCAGTTGGGGGACAGTCTCCTACGAGCAGTACTTC
CDR3 protein: CASSWGTVSYEQYF

J gene: TRBJ2-1
D gene: TRBD2
V gene: TRBV29-1
clone size: .
CDR3 DNA: TGCAGCGTAGCCGGACTAGCGGGCACGTACAATGAGCAGTTCTTC
CDR3 protein: CSVAGLAGTYNEQFF

J gene: TRBJ2-5
D gene: .
V gene: TRBV4-2
clone size: few
CDR3 DNA: TGTGCCTCGGCGCTCGGGGGAGGTCAAGAGACCCAGTACTTC
CDR3 protein: CASALGGGQETQYF